The T cell receptor beta chain described here comes from a study of molecular identifiers for immune sequencing clone quantification. Study-wide results and limits: Highly expanded clone sizes could be underestimated by identical TCR molecules sharing a barcode. The study reportedly detected spiked Jurkat TCR RNA from one cell among 990,000 or so naive cells.

This clonotype was recorded many times. Its antigen is unknown. Trimming stripped 2 bases from V and 2 bases from J, with 13 bases between. The CDR3 loop spans 15 amino acids. Germline CDR1 is SEHNR and CDR2 is FQNEAQ (reference sequence). Sorting was used to obtain naive CD8 T cells (CD8+CD4-CCR7+CD45RA+). Each CDR3 protein gets one entry after TCRdb re-called the PCR reads with MiXCR. The profile covers about 330,000 distinct CDR3 sequences, with about 22% appearing a single time and roughly 0.7% taken by the ten largest. The chain joins TRBV7-9 to TRBJ2-7; D remains ambiguous. The receptor was isolated from a human donor in good health. Some libraries in this study had Jurkat cell RNA spiked in. Sequenced sample: naive CD8+ T cells from blood, with Jurkat cell RNA spiked in. The subset is: FACS-sorted CD8+CD4-CCR7+CD45RA+ naive T cells. The DNA for the CDR3 is TGTGCCAGCAGCTTAAGTTCTGGCCCCACCTACGAGCAGTACTTC. It translates to CASSLSSGPTYEQYF.